Listed below are T cell receptor beta chains from one sample, sequenced in a study of CD8 T cells in ankylosing spondylitis. TCRdb recomputed calls from the 5' RACE reads with MiXCR, one row per CDR3 protein. Of some 840,000 distinct CDR3 sequences listed, 10% to 15% were seen once; the top ten hold around 0.51%. The sequencing input was blood, either unsorted or a sorted T cell fraction (not recorded which). The receptor source for this set is a male donor with ankylosing spondylitis. CDR3s include the opening cysteine and the closing phenylalanine or tryptophan. D genes are given only for firm matches. Clone size is not always given. Where it is, it says once, few, many or a class for expanded clones.

>TRBJ2-1|.|TRBV6-1|.
TGTGCCAGCAGTGAACTATTCGTTGGCGGCTCCTACAATGAGCAGTTCTTC
CASSELFVGGSYNEQFF
>TRBJ1-1|.|TRBV20-1|.
TGCAGTGCCACTGATCCCCCGGGAGCTTTCTTT
CSATDPPGAFF
>TRBJ1-1|.|TRBV18|.
TGTGCCAGCTCGTACGTTCAGGGTTCGAACACTGAAGCTTTCTTT
CASSYVQGSNTEAFF
>TRBJ2-2|.|TRBV18|few
TGTGCCAGCTCACCCTCGGACGCGTCGATCACCGGGGAGCTGTTTTTT
CASSPSDASITGELFF
>TRBJ2-7|TRBD1|TRBV7-9|.
TGTGCCAGCAGCTTAGCGGGACAGGTTTACGAGCAGTACTTC
CASSLAGQVYEQYF
>TRBJ2-3|TRBD2|TRBV29-1|.
TGCAGCGTTGATCGAGTGGGGGGGAGCACAGATACGCAGTATTTT
CSVDRVGGSTDTQYF
>TRBJ2-3|TRBD2|TRBV10-3|.
TGTGCCATCAGTGCCGGGACTAGCGGGAGATCAGATACGCAGTATTTT
CAISAGTSGRSDTQYF
>TRBJ2-5|.|TRBV5-1|few
TGCGCCAGCGGCCTGGGACCTAGCGAAGAGACCCAGTACTTC
CASGLGPSEETQYF
>TRBJ2-7|TRBD1|TRBV29-1|many
TGCAGCGTTGGACAGGGACGGAGGGAGCAGTACTTC
CSVGQGRREQYF
>TRBJ2-3|TRBD2|TRBV6-5|few
TGTGCCAGCAGTAACGGACTAGGAAGCACAGATACGCAGTATTTT
CASSNGLGSTDTQYF
>TRBJ1-5|.|TRBV28|.
TGTGCCAGCAGTTTCGTCAGTCAGGGCAATCAGCCCCAGCATTTT
CASSFVSQGNQPQHF
>TRBJ1-2|.|TRBV10-3|few
TGTGCCATCAGTGAAAGGGCCTACTATGGCTACACCTTC
CAISERAYYGYTF
>TRBJ1-3|.|TRBV20-1|.
TGCAGTGCCAGAGTAGGGGGTAGTGGAAACACCATATATTTT
CSARVGGSGNTIYF
>TRBJ2-7|TRBD2|TRBV10-3|many
TGTGCCACGGTGTCGGGCGGGAGCGAGCAGTACTTC
CATVSGGSEQYF
>TRBJ2-7|.|TRBV20-1|.
TGCAGTGCTCTGAGTGCAGGGGAAGGCGAGCAGTACTTC
CSALSAGEGEQYF
>TRBJ1-5|.|TRBV20-1|.
TGCAGTGCTAGAGATTTTAGAAGCAATCAGCCCCAGCATTTT
CSARDFRSNQPQHF
>TRBJ1-4|.|TRBV6-2/TRBV6-3|.
TGTGCCAGCAGTTACCACAGGACTAATGAAAAACTGTTTTTT
CASSYHRTNEKLFF
>TRBJ2-3|.|TRBV4-3|few
TGCGCCAGCAGCCAAGCCAGGGAGAATACGCAGTATTTT
CASSQARENTQYF
>TRBJ2-5|.|TRBV20-1|few
TGCAGTGTTTCGCCCGGGACGGAAGGGACCCAGTACTTC
CSVSPGTEGTQYF
>TRBJ2-5|TRBD2|TRBV7-2|few
TGTGCCAGCAGCCCGAGGGGACTAGCGCCCATAGTCCAGTACTTC
CASSPRGLAPIVQYF
>TRBJ2-5|TRBD2|TRBV5-1|.
TGCGCCAGCAGCTTCGGACTAGCGGGAGTCGGAGAGACCCAGTACTTC
CASSFGLAGVGETQYF
>TRBJ2-7|.|TRBV6-1|.
TGTGCCAGCAAGGAGGGGGAGCAGTACTTC
CASKEGEQYF
>TRBJ2-1|.|TRBV18|few
TGTGCCAGCTCACCACCGGGGATAAATGAGCAGTTCTTC
CASSPPGINEQFF
>TRBJ2-1|.|TRBV24-1|.
TGTGCCACCAGTGATTTTGAGATCGGGCCCTACAATGAGCAGTTCTTC
CATSDFEIGPYNEQFF
>TRBJ2-7|TRBD1|TRBV29-1|.
TGCAGCGTTGAAGGCCTTCTGACAGGGGCGCTCCGAGGCGAGCAGTACTTC
CSVEGLLTGALRGEQYF
>TRBJ2-7|.|TRBV10-3|.
TGTGCCATCAGTGAGTCGTTCGGGGTCTCCTACGAGCAGTACTTC
CAISESFGVSYEQYF
>TRBJ2-3|.|TRBV5-1|many
TGCGCCAGCGGGACCCGCCCTACAGATACGCAGTATTTT
CASGTRPTDTQYF
>TRBJ1-6|.|TRBV6-1|.
TGTGCCAGCAGTGGAAGGACAGCCACCCCCTATAATTCACCCCTCCACTTT
CASSGRTATPYNSPLHF
>TRBJ2-4|TRBD1|TRBV7-9|few
TGTGCCAGCAGCCATACCGGGACAGAGAAAAACATTCAGTACTTC
CASSHTGTEKNIQYF
>TRBJ2-7|TRBD1|TRBV28|few
TGTGCCAGCAGTTTATATCCCGGGACAGCGCCCTACGAGCAGTACTTC
CASSLYPGTAPYEQYF
>TRBJ2-1|.|TRBV15|.
TGTGCCACCAGCAGGTTCCAAAATGAGCAGTTCTTC
CATSRFQNEQFF
>TRBJ2-6|.|TRBV6-2/TRBV6-3|.
TGTGCCACCTCGGGGCCTGGGGCCAACGTCCTGACTTTC
CATSGPGANVLTF
>TRBJ1-2|TRBD1|TRBV7-2|many
TGTGCCAGCACGGGGACAGGGAGCGGAGGCTACACCTTC
CASTGTGSGGYTF
>TRBJ2-7|.|TRBV18|.
TGTGCCAGCTCACCACGGCGGGACACGCACGAGCAGTACTTC
CASSPRRDTHEQYF
>TRBJ2-5|.|TRBV20-1|.
TGCAGTGCTAGTGGTATAGGGACACTGAGGGAGACCCAGTACTTC
CSASGIGTLRETQYF
>TRBJ1-2|.|TRBV29-1|many
TGCAGCGTTGAATACTATGGCTACACCTTC
CSVEYYGYTF
>TRBJ2-5|.|TRBV18|few
TGTGCCAGCTCACCATGGCAGGACCAAGAGACCCAGTACTTC
CASSPWQDQETQYF
>TRBJ2-1|TRBD2|TRBV20-1|.
TGCAGTGCTAGAGATTTGCTAGCGGGGGCCTACAATGAGCAGTTCTTC
CSARDLLAGAYNEQFF
>TRBJ2-1|.|TRBV2|few
TGTGCCAGCAGGGTGGACGCGAGCTCCTACAATGAGCAGTTCTTC
CASRVDASSYNEQFF
>TRBJ1-2|.|TRBV20-1|few
TGCAGTGCTAGAGATGGGGGTTGGCGGGGGGTCTATGGCTACACCTTC
CSARDGGWRGVYGYTF
>TRBJ2-1|TRBD2|TRBV29-1|.
TGCAGCGCCCCGGGACTAGCGGGGGAATGGGACAATGAGCAGTTCTTC
CSAPGLAGEWDNEQFF
>TRBJ2-7|.|TRBV11-2|.
TGTGCCAGCAGCTTAGTCGGGGTCGAGCAGTACTTC
CASSLVGVEQYF
>TRBJ2-5|.|TRBV6-5|many
TGTGCCAGCAGTTACGTGGCGGCGAAGACCCAGTACTTC
CASSYVAAKTQYF
>TRBJ2-5|TRBD2|TRBV5-1|.
TGCGCCAGCAGCTTGATGGCGGGGGGCCAAGAGACCCAGTACTTC
CASSLMAGGQETQYF
>TRBJ1-5|.|TRBV6-5|.
TGTGCCAGCAGTTACTCCCGGGGGGTCGATCAGCCCCAGCATTTT
CASSYSRGVDQPQHF
>TRBJ1-1|TRBD1|TRBV29-1|few
TGCAGCGCATCGGGACAGATGAACACTGAAGCTTTCTTT
CSASGQMNTEAFF
>TRBJ2-7|.|TRBV5-8|few
TGTGCCAGCAGCGGCCTTAGACGCGGAGGATTGAACGAGCAGTACTTC
CASSGLRRGGLNEQYF
>TRBJ2-7|.|TRBV12-3/TRBV12-4|.
TGTGCCAGCAATTGGGGCAGGGACTACGAGCAGTACTTC
CASNWGRDYEQYF
>TRBJ1-5|.|TRBV20-1|few
TGCAGTGCAACCCGGACCAGTAGCAATCAGCCCCAGCATTTT
CSATRTSSNQPQHF
>TRBJ1-1|.|TRBV4-2|.
TGTGCCAGCAGCCAACTTCCGGGACGCCAAACGGTGGGTACTGAAGCTTTCTTT
CASSQLPGRQTVGTEAFF
>TRBJ2-6|.|TRBV20-1|few
TGCAGTGCTCTGTACTCTGGGGCCAACGTCCTGACTTTC
CSALYSGANVLTF
>TRBJ2-5|.|TRBV10-3|.
TGTGCCATCAGTGGGGCCACACAAGAGACCCAGTACTTC
CAISGATQETQYF
>TRBJ2-3|.|TRBV7-2|few
TGTGCCAGCAGCTTTGCGACACGCGAGGGGACGCAGTATTTT
CASSFATREGTQYF
>TRBJ1-2|.|TRBV11-2|many
TGTGCCAGCAGCTTGCAGAGAAACTATGGCTACACCTTC
CASSLQRNYGYTF
>TRBJ2-2|.|TRBV7-2|.
TGTGCCAGCAGCCTTCGGGACTGGGCCGGGGAGCTGTTTTTT
CASSLRDWAGELFF
>TRBJ1-1|.|TRBV29-1|many
TGCAGCGCTTCACTAGGGGGGATCGGCACTGAAGCTTTCTTT
CSASLGGIGTEAFF